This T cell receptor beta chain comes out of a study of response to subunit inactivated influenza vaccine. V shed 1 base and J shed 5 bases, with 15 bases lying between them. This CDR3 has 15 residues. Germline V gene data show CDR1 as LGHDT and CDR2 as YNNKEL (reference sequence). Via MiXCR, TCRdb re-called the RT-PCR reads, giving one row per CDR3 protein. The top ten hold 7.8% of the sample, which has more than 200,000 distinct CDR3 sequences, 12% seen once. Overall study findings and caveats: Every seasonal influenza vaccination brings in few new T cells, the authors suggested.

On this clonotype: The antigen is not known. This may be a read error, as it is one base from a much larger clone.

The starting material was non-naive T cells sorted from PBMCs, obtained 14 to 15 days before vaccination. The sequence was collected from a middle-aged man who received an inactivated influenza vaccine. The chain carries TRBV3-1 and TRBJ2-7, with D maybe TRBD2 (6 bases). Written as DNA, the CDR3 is TGTGCCAGCAGCCAAGCGCGGGGTTCCATCAACGAGCAGTACTTC. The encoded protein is CASSQARGSINEQYF.